The 30 T cell receptor beta chains below were found in one sample sequenced in a study of brain T cells in children with intractable seizures. Sequencing was limited to surgery cases with top T cell transcript signatures in brain tissue. TCRdb keeps only in-frame clones here, not all; method: immunoSEQ multiplex PCR. Of thousands of clones listed, 70% to 80% were seen once; the top ten hold around 50%. The specimen was resected brain tissue, collected at surgery. The receptor set was obtained from a girl aged 2-10 years with Rasmussen encephalitis and intractable seizures.

This clone is a singleton in its sample. The chain couples TRBV6-1 to TRBJ2-1, with D perhaps matching TRBD2 (6 bases). The V and J ends lost 2 bases and 0 bases respectively, with 8 bases between them. This CDR3 contains 15 residues. Per the germline V gene, CDR1 is MNHNS and CDR2 is SASEGT. Here the CDR3 reads CASSELGSSYNEQFF. CDR3 coding DNA: TGTGCCAGCAGTGAACTCGGGAGCTCCTACAATGAGCAGTTCTTC.

This clone has just a few counts. V usage is TRBV7-9 and J usage is TRBJ2-7, with D hard to call. V lost 8 bases to trimming and J lost 3 bases, with 14 bases between them. The CDR3 covers 13 residues. The germline CDR1 and CDR2 sequences are SEHNR and FQNEAQ (reference sequence). The CDR3 protein is CASGNRQFYEQYF. CDR3 coding DNA: TGTGCCAGCGGCAATCGACAATTCTACGAGCAGTACTTC.

The chain uses TRBV7-9 and TRBJ2-2; D unclear. The CDR3 sequence is 12 residues long. V was cut by 8 bases and J by 4 bases, with 8 bases left in between. The V gene's germline CDR1 is SEHNR and CDR2 FQNEAQ (reference sequence). The CDR3 sequence: CASFPFTGELFF. The CDR3, as DNA: TGTGCCAGCTTCCCTTTCACCGGGGAGCTGTTTTTT.

V gene TRBV12-5 combines with J gene TRBJ2-1, with TRBD1 identical over 9 bases. CDR3 size: 14 residues. After removal of 7 bases from V and 3 bases from J, the junction contained 4 bases not matched to a gene. Germline CDR1 reads LGHNT; CDR2 reads FRNRAP. CDR3 bases: TGTGCTAGTGTTCCGGGACAGGGCTACAATGAGCAGTTCTTC. This gives the protein CASVPGQGYNEQFF.

By sample share, this clone is large. This sequence joins TRBV27 and TRBJ1-1; 8 bases match TRBD1. V was clipped by 2 bases and J by 5 bases; unmatched bases: 1. CDR1 is MNHEY, CDR2 SMNVEV, per germline (reference sequence). CDR3 length: 13 residues. CDR3 nucleotides: TGTGCCAGCAGTTTAACAGGGGGGACTGAAGCTTTCTTT. Protein sequence: CASSLTGGTEAFF.

The chain carries TRBV18 and TRBJ1-5, with D uncertain. Germline CDR1 KGHSH, CDR2 LQKENI. V was clipped by 1 base and J by 7 bases, with 17 bases between them. The CDR3 contains 16 residues. CDR3 DNA sequence: TGTGCCAGCTCACCACACGAGAACTTAGCGGGGCAGCCCCAGCATTTT. Translated: CASSPHENLAGQPQHF. Looking up the rest from reference TRBV18 and TRBJ1-5 gives the full variable domain: NAGVMQNPRHLVRRRGQEARLRCSPMKGHSHVYWYRQLPEEGLKFMVYLQKENIIDESGMPKERFSAEFPKEGPSILRIQQVVRGDSAAYFCASSPHENLAGQPQHFGDGTRLSIL.

The chain is built from TRBV6-5 and TRBJ2-6, with no clear D. V was clipped by 2 bases and J by 4 bases, with 9 bases between them. The CDR3 covers 15 residues. Germline assignment: CDR1 MNHEY and CDR2 SVGAGI. The CDR3 is CASSYGRSGANVLTF. The CDR3 DNA reads TGTGCCAGCAGTTACGGCAGATCAGGGGCCAACGTCCTGACTTTC.

V gene TRBV2 combines with J gene TRBJ1-5; 8 positions agree with TRBD1. Germline trimming cut 7 bases from V and 2 bases from J; bases unmatched to any gene: 4. The CDR3 sequence is 14 residues long. Germline V gives CDR1 SNHLY, CDR2 FYNNEI. The CDR3: CASTLDRGNQPQHF. CDR3 in DNA: TGTGCCAGCACCCTGGACAGGGGCAATCAGCCCCAGCATTTT.

The chain employs TRBV23-1 and TRBJ1-4, with 8 bases identical to TRBD1. TRBV23-1 qualifies as an ORF whose function is uncertain. The CDR3 contains 14 residues. Trimming at V came to 4 bases and at J to 7 bases, leaving 5 bases not matched to a gene. The DNA for the CDR3 is TGCGCCAGCAGTCGTCCGGACAGGGTTGAAAAACTGTTTTTT. Amino acids: CASSRPDRVEKLFF.

The CDR3 is CAWKTTGPFYEQYF. The CDR3 DNA sequence: TGTGCCTGGAAAACGACAGGTCCTTTCTACGAGCAGTACTTC. The chain carries TRBV30 and TRBJ2-7; a weak D match, TRBD1 (6 bases). Trimming took off 4 bases at V and 3 bases at J, with 16 bases between the two ends. Germline V CDR1 and CDR2: GTSNPN, SVGIG (reference sequence). The CDR3 length is 14 residues.

The gene calls are TRBV11-2 and TRBJ2-7; tentatively, D is TRBD2 (5 bases). The CDR3 extends over 12 amino acids. The V end was cut by 8 bases, the J end by 5 bases, with 13 bases between. Germline assignment: CDR1 SGHAT and CDR2 FQNNGV. The CDR3 here is CASRRAGNEQYF. As DNA, the CDR3 is TGTGCCAGCCGCCGAGCCGGGAACGAGCAGTACTTC.

This sequence joins TRBV11-2 and TRBJ1-1, with D uncertain. Trimming took 6 bases from V and 1 from J, leaving 12 bases between them. The length of the CDR3 is 14 residues. Germline CDR1 is SGHAT and CDR2 is FQNNGV. The CDR3 DNA is TGTGCCAGCAGGCCTCAGGTCCCGAACACTGAAGCTTTCTTT. It codes for CASRPQVPNTEAFF.

The gene calls are TRBV5-5 and TRBJ2-3; tentative D call: TRBD2 (6 bases). The CDR3 covers 15 residues. Looked up from germline, CDR1 is SGHKS and CDR2 is YYEKEE (reference sequence). Trimming left V 4 bases short and J 2 bases short, with 14 bases between. CDR3 region: CASSLSGGTTDTQYF. DNA of the CDR3: TGTGCCAGCAGCCTATCGGGCGGGACCACAGATACGCAGTATTTT.

The V gene is TRBV25-1, the J gene TRBJ1-6; D ambiguous. CDR1 MGHDK and CDR2 SYGVNS come from the germline V gene. The ends were cut back, 10 bases at V and 7 bases at J, with 14 bases in the middle. The CDR3 loop spans 13 amino acids. The CDR3 coding sequence is TGTGCCACGGGGAGGACGGAGAATTCACCCCTCCACTTT. This translates into CATGRTENSPLHF. Full variable domain (remainder filled in from reference TRBV25-1 and TRBJ1-6): EADIYQTPRYLVIGTGKKITLECSQTMGHDKMYWYQQDPGMELHLIHYSYGVNSTEKGDLSSESTVSRIRTEHFPLTLESARPSHTSQYLCATGRTENSPLHFGNGTRLTVT.

The chain uses TRBV29-1 and TRBJ2-3; a weak D match, TRBD1 (5 bases). V was shortened by 7 bases and J by 2 bases, with 13 bases between the two germline ends. Germline V gene lookup returns CDR1 SQVTM and CDR2 ANQGSEA. The CDR3 extends over 13 amino acids. This CDR3 is CSARRASTDTQYF. CDR3 nucleotides: TGCAGCGCTCGCAGGGCTTCCACAGATACGCAGTATTTT.

The chain couples TRBV10-3 to TRBJ2-1, with 12 nucleotides matching TRBD2. The germline V gene has CDR1 ENHRY and CDR2 SYGVKD. With 2 bases clipped from V and 6 bases from J, the junction kept 8 bases outside the gene matches. The CDR3 contains 17 residues. The CDR3 spells CAISERLAGEVSNEQFF. The DNA of the CDR3 is TGTGCCATCAGTGAGCGACTAGCGGGAGAGGTGTCCAATGAGCAGTTCTTC.

This chain joins TRBV27 and TRBJ2-5, with no clear D. The germline CDR1 and CDR2 sequences are MNHEY and SMNVEV (reference sequence). This CDR3 has 13 amino acids. V gave up 6 bases and J gave up 5 bases, with 13 bases separating them. Here the CDR3 reads CASSPKPGETQYF. DNA for the CDR3: TGTGCCAGCAGCCCAAAGCCTGGGGAGACCCAGTACTTC.

This clone has only one observation. The chain couples TRBV6-1 to TRBJ2-1; 7 nucleotides align to TRBD2. CDR3 size: 16 residues. The J segment lost 1 base and the V segment lost 0 bases, leaving 3 bases of the junction unmatched. The germline V gene has CDR1 MNHNS and CDR2 SASEGT. CDR3 nucleotides: TGTGCCAGCAGTGAAGCACCAGCGGGATCCTACAATGAGCAGTTCTTC. As protein: CASSEAPAGSYNEQFF.

The V gene is TRBV4-2, the J gene TRBJ2-3; the D gene is possibly TRBD2 (6 bases). The V gene's germline CDR1 is LGHNA and CDR2 YNFKEQ. Trimming left V 3 bases short and J 1 base short, with 11 bases between. CDR3 length: 15 amino acids. In DNA form, the CDR3 reads TGTGCCAGCAGCCAGCGGGGAGTGGGCACAGATACGCAGTATTTT. It specifies CASSQRGVGTDTQYF.

The chain carries TRBV5-8 and TRBJ2-7; D may be TRBD1 (5 bases). Trimming shortened V by 0 bases and J by 2 bases, and 12 bases separated the two germline ends. This CDR3 is built from 15 residues. Germline-derived CDR1 and CDR2 are SGHTS and YDEGEE. CDR3 sequence: CASSLVGHQTYEQYF. The CDR3 nucleotides are TGTGCCAGCAGCTTGGTAGGACACCAGACCTACGAGCAGTACTTC.

This clone was observed a handful of times. The chain links TRBV3-1 (or the pseudogene TRBV3-2) to TRBJ1-2; the D gene is possibly TRBD1 (6 bases). Germline CDR1 LGHDT, CDR2 YNNKEL (reference sequence). The CDR3 is made up of 16 amino acids. V was cut by 0 bases and J by 1 base, with 12 bases left in between. The CDR3 sequence: CASSQDGQGRNYGYTF. CDR3 sequence (DNA): TGTGCCAGCAGCCAAGATGGGCAGGGGCGTAACTATGGCTACACCTTC.

This rearrangement joins TRBV21-1 to TRBJ1-3. TRBV21-1 is listed as a pseudogene. The CDR3 sequence is 16 residues long. CDR3 sequence (DNA): TGTGCCAGCAGCAAAGTTTGGAAGTCCTCTGGAAACACCATATATTTT. Translated: CASSKVWKSSGNTIYF.

This chain links TRBV9 with TRBJ2-2; D is unresolved. CDR3 length equals 13 residues. Trimming left V 5 bases short and J 0 bases short, with 5 bases between. Germline V gives CDR1 SGDLS, CDR2 YYNGEE. CDR3 DNA: TGTGCCAGCAGTTCTCCGAACACCGGGGAGCTGTTTTTT. As protein: CASSSPNTGELFF.

The genes are TRBV6-5 and TRBJ2-4, with D possibly TRBD2 on 7 matching bases. V lost 2 bases and J lost 5, with 13 bases in between. The germline V gene encodes CDR1 MNHEY and CDR2 SVGAGI. This CDR3 is 15 amino acids long. The CDR3 region is CASSYGGAGQNIQYF. CDR3 DNA: TGTGCCAGCAGTTACGGGGGGGCTGGCCAAAACATTCAGTACTTC.

By frequency in the sample, this clone is large. The rearrangement joins TRBV24-1 to TRBJ2-2, with 7 bases identical to TRBD2. This CDR3 region has 15 residues. The germline gives CDR1 KGHDR, CDR2 SFDVKD. Unmatched junction bases numbered 12, after V lost 10 bases and J lost 5 bases. The DNA for the CDR3 is TGTGCCACATCTACCACTAGCGATCGTACCGGGGAGCTGTTTTTT. Encoded protein: CATSTTSDRTGELFF.

V gene TRBV3-1 (or the pseudogene TRBV3-2) combines with J gene TRBJ1-3; 7 bases are a match to TRBD1. With 1 base clipped from V and 4 bases from J, the junction kept 10 bases outside the gene matches. The CDR3 has 17 amino acids. From germline, CDR1 is LGHDT and CDR2 YNNKEL (reference sequence). CDR3 DNA: TGTGCCAGCAGCCAAGGGACAGGTTTACTAGGCGGAAACACCATATATTTT. Its protein product is CASSQGTGLLGGNTIYF.

V is TRBV5-6 and J is TRBJ2-5; unclear D gene. Germline V gene lookup returns CDR1 SGHDT and CDR2 YYEEEE. The germline V and J ends were trimmed by 6 bases and 7 bases, with 19 bases remaining between them. The CDR3 has 14 residues. The CDR3 loop is CASTPRIHVGTQYF. The CDR3 DNA reads as TGTGCCAGCACCCCCCGCATCCACGTGGGGACCCAGTACTTC.

This clone is medium-sized (0.01 to 0.1%) within its sample. The chain couples TRBV4-1 to TRBJ1-6; no firm D call. The CDR3 has 13 amino acids. Germline loops: CDR1 MGHRA, CDR2 YSYEKL. V was shortened by 4 bases and J by 6 bases, with 7 bases between the two germline ends. The CDR3 loop is CASSRALNSPLHF. The CDR3 DNA is TGCGCCAGCAGCCGAGCTCTTAATTCACCCCTCCACTTT.

This clone is medium-sized by share. This chain links TRBV2 with TRBJ1-4; D unresolved. Trimming removed 1 base at V and 8 bases at J, with 14 bases between. Germline CDR1 and CDR2: SNHLY and FYNNEI. CDR3 length: 15 amino acids. The CDR3 DNA reads as TGTGCCAGCAGTGAAGAGCTGGGCGGCGGGGAAAAACTGTTTTTT. This codes for CASSEELGGGEKLFF. Looking up the rest from reference TRBV2 and TRBJ1-4 gives the full variable domain: EPEVTQTPSHQVTQMGQEVILRCVPISNHLYFYWYRQILGQKVEFLVSFYNNEISEKSEIFDDQFSVERPDGSNFTLKIRSTKLEDSAMYFCASSEELGGGEKLFFGSGTQLSVL.

The chain links TRBV6-6 to TRBJ1-2, with TRBD1 identical over 9 bases. CDR3 length equals 16 residues. With 2 bases clipped from V and 7 bases from J, the junction kept 11 bases outside the gene matches. Germline V gene lookup returns CDR1 MNHNY and CDR2 SVGAGI (reference sequence). The chain's CDR3 is CASSYTPTGGSSGYTF. The DNA of the CDR3 is TGTGCCAGCAGTTACACCCCGACAGGGGGATCTTCTGGCTACACCTTC.